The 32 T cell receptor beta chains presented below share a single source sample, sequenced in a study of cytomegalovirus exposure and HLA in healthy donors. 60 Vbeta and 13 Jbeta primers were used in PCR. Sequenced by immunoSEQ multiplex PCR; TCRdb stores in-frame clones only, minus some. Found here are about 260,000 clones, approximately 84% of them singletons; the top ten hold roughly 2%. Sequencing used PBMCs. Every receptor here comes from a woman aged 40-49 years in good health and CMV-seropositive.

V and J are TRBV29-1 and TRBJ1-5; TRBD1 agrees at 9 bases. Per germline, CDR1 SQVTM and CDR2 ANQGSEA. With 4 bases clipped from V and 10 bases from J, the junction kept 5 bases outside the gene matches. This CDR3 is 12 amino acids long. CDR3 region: CSVGGQGIPQHF. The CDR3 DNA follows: TGCAGCGTTGGGGGACAGGGCATTCCCCAGCATTTT.

CDR3 sequence (DNA): TGTGCCATCAGTGGCGGGACTAGCGGGAGTTGGGACGGAGGGTTCTTC. Translation: CAISGGTSGSWDGGFF. The chain recombines TRBV10-3 with TRBJ2-1; 14 nucleotides align to TRBD2. V lost 4 bases, J lost 15 bases, and 14 bases stayed unmatched. Germline values: CDR1 ENHRY, CDR2 SYGVKD. The CDR3 runs to 16 residues.

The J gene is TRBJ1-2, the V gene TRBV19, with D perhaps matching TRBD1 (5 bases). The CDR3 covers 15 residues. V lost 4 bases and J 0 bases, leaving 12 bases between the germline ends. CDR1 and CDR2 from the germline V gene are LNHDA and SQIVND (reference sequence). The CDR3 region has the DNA TGTGCCAGTAGTAGAGGACACCTCACTAACTATGGCTACACCTTC. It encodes CASSRGHLTNYGYTF.

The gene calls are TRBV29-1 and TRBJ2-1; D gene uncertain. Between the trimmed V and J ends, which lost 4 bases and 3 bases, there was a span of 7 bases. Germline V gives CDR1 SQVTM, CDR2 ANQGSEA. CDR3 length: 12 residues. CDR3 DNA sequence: TGCAGCGTTGTCCAGATCTACAATGAGCAGTTCTTC. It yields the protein CSVVQIYNEQFF.

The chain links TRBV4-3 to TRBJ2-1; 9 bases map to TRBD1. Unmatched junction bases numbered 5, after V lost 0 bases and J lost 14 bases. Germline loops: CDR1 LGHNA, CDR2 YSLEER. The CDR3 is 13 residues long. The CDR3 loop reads CASSQEGGQGEFF. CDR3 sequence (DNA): TGCGCCAGCAGCCAAGAGGGGGGACAGGGTGAGTTCTTC.

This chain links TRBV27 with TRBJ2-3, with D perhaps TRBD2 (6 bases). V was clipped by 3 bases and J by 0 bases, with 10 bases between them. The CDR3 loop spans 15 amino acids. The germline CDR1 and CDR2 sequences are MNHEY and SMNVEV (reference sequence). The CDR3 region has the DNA TGTGCCAGCAGTTTCACGGGAGTGAGCACAGATACGCAGTATTTT. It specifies CASSFTGVSTDTQYF.

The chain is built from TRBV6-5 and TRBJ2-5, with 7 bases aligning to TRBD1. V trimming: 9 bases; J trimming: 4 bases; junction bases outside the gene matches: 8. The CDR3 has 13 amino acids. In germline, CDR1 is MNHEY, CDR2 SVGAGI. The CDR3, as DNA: TGTGCCAGTGGAATATCAGGGGGAGAGACCCAGTACTTC. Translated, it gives CASGISGGETQYF.

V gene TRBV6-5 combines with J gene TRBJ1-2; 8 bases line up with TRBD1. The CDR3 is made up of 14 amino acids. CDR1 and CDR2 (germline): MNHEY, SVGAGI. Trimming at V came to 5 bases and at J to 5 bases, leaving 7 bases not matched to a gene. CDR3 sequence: CASSISGGMYGYTF. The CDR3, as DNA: TGTGCCAGCAGTATCTCAGGGGGCATGTATGGCTACACCTTC.

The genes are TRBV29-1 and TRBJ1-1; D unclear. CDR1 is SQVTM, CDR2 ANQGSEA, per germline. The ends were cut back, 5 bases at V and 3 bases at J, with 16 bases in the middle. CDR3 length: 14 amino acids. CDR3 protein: CSVSSPLRDTEAFF. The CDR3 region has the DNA TGCAGCGTTTCTTCGCCCCTACGGGACACTGAAGCTTTCTTT.

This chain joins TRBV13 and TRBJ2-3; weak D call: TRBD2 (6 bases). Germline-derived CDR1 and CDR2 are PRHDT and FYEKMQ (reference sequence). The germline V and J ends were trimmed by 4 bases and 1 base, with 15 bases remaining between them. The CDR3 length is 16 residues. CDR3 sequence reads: CASSSHGTLGTDTQYF. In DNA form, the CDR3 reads TGTGCCAGCAGCTCTCACGGGACTCTAGGCACAGATACGCAGTATTTT.

The CDR3 region is CASSRGTSDYEQYF. DNA of the CDR3: TGTGCCAGCAGCCGAGGGACTAGCGACTACGAGCAGTACTTC. The rearrangement joins TRBV6-1 to TRBJ2-7; 10 nucleotides line up with TRBD2. Germline V lookup: CDR1 MNHNS, CDR2 SASEGT. With 6 bases clipped from V and 3 bases from J, the junction kept 5 bases outside the gene matches. The CDR3 consists of 14 residues.

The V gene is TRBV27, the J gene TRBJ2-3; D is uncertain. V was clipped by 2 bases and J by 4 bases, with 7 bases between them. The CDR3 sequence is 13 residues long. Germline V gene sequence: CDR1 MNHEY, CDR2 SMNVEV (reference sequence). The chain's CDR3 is CASSLTPADTQYF. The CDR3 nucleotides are TGTGCCAGCAGTTTAACTCCGGCAGATACGCAGTATTTT.

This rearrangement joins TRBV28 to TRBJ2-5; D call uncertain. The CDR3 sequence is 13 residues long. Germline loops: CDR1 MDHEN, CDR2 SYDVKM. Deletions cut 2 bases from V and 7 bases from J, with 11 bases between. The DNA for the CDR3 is TGTGCCAGCAGTTTAGGTAGATATCGGACCCAGTACTTC. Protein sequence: CASSLGRYRTQYF.

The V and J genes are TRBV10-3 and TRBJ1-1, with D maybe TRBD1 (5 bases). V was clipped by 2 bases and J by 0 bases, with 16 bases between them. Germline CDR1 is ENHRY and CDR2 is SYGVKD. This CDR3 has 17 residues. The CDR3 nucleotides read TGTGCCATCAGTGAGGGCGGGGGGACCCGCATGAACACTGAAGCTTTCTTT. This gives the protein CAISEGGGTRMNTEAFF.

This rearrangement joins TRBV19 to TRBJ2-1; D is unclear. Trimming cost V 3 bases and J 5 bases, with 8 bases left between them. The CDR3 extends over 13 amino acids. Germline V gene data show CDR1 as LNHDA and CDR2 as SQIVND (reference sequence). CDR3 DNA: TGTGCCAGTAGTATCGGCGGAAACAATGAGCAGTTCTTC. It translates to CASSIGGNNEQFF.

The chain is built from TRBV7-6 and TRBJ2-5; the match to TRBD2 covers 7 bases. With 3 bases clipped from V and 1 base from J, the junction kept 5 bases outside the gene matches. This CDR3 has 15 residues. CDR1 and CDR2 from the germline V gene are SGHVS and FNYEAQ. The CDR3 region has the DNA TGTGCCAGCAGCTTGGGCGGGAGCCCCCAAGAGACCCAGTACTTC. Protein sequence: CASSLGGSPQETQYF.

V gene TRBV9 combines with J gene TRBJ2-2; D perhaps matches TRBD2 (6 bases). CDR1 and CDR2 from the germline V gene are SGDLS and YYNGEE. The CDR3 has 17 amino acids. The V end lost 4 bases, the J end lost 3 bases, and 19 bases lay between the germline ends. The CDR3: CASSPKGPRDDTGELFF. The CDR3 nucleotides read TGTGCCAGCAGCCCAAAGGGGCCGCGGGACGACACCGGGGAGCTGTTTTTT.

DNA for the CDR3: TGTGCCAGTAGTATCTCGGAGGCGGGTGAAGCTTTCTTT. Protein: CASSISEAGEAFF. This chain joins TRBV19 and TRBJ1-1; D ambiguous. V lost 3 bases to trimming and J lost 7 bases, with 12 bases between them. Per germline, CDR1 LNHDA and CDR2 SQIVND (reference sequence). This CDR3 comprises 13 residues.

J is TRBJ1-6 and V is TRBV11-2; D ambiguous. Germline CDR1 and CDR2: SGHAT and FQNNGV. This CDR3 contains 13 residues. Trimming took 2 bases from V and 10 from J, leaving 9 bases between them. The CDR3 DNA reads TGTGCCAGCAGCTTACCCAGTAACTCACCCCTCCACTTT. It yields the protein CASSLPSNSPLHF.

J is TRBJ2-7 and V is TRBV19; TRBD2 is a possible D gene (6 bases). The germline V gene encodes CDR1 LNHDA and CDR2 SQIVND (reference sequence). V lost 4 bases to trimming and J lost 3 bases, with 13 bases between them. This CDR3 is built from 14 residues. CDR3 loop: CASSTGPGDYEQYF. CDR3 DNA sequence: TGTGCCAGTAGTACCGGACCGGGAGACTACGAGCAGTACTTC.

CDR3 protein: CASTNGGVFGAFF. In nucleotides, the CDR3 is TGTGCCAGTACCAACGGCGGGGTGTTCGGAGCTTTCTTT. V is TRBV19 and J is TRBJ1-1, with D uncertain. The CDR3 contains 13 residues. Trimming took off 7 bases at V and 10 bases at J, with 19 bases between the two ends. The germline V gene encodes CDR1 LNHDA and CDR2 SQIVND (reference sequence). The variable domain in full, with the rest retrieved from reference TRBV19 and TRBJ1-1, is DGGITQSPKYLFRKEGQNVTLSCEQNLNHDAMYWYRQDPGQGLRLIYYSQIVNDFQKGDIAEGYSVSREKKESFPLTVTSAQKNPTAFYLCASTNGGVFGAFFGQGTRLTVV.

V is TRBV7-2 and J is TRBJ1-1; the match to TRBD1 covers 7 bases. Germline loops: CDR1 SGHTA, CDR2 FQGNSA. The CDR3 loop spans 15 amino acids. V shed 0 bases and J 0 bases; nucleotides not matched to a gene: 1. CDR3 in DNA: TGTGCCAGCAGCTTAGCAGGGACAGTGAACACTGAAGCTTTCTTT. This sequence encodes CASSLAGTVNTEAFF.

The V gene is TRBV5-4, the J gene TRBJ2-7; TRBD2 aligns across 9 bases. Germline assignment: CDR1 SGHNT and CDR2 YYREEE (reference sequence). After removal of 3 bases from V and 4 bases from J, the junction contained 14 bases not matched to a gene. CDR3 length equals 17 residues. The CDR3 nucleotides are TGTGCCAGCAGCTCAGGCCAGGGCGGGAGGGTACTTTACGAGCAGTACTTC. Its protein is CASSSGQGGRVLYEQYF.

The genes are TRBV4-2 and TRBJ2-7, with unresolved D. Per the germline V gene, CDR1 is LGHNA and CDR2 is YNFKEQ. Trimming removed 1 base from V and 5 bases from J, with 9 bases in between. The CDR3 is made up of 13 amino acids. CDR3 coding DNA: TGTGCCAGCAGCCAAGGGCCCTTGGACGAGCAGTACTTC. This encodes CASSQGPLDEQYF.

The CDR3 DNA is TGTGCCACCCAGCCCCGGTTATGGGCCCTGGGAGATACGCAGTATTTT. The encoded protein is CATQPRLWALGDTQYF. The rearrangement links TRBV19 to TRBJ2-3, with D unresolved. Germline CDR1 and CDR2: LNHDA and SQIVND (reference sequence). The CDR3 is 16 amino acids. V was pared by 10 bases and J by 5 bases, with 25 bases between.

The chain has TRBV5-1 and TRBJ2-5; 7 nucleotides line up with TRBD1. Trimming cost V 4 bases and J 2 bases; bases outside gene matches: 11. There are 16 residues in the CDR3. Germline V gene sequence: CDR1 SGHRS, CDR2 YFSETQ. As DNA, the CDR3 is TGCGCCAGCAGCAAGGGGGACAGATCTACGCAAGAGACCCAGTACTTC. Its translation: CASSKGDRSTQETQYF.

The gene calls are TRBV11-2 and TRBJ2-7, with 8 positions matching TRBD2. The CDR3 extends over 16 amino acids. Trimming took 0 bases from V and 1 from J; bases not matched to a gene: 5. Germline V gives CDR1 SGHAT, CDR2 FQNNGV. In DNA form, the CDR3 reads TGTGCCAGCAGCTTAGATGCCCTAGCGGGTTCCTACGAGCAGTACTTC. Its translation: CASSLDALAGSYEQYF.

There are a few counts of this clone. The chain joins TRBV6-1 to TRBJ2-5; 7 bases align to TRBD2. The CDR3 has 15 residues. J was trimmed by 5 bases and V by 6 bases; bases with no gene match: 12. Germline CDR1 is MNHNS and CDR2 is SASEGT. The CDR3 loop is CASSRGEGGRETQYF. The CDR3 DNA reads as TGTGCCAGCAGCCGAGGGGAGGGAGGACGGGAGACCCAGTACTTC.

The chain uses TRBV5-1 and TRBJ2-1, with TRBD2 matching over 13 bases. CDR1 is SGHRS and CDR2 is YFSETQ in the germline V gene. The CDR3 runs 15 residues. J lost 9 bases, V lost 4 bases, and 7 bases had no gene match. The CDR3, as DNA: TGCGCCAGCAGCGGCCGGACTAGCGGGAGCCGTGAGCAGTTCTTC. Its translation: CASSGRTSGSREQFF.

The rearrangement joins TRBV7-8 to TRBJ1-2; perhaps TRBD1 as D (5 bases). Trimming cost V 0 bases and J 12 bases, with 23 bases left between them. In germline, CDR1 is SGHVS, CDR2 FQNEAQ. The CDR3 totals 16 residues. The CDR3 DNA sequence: TGTGCCAGCAGCTTAGCGGTGGGGGGGTTGAGTAAAGGAAACACCTTC. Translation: CASSLAVGGLSKGNTF. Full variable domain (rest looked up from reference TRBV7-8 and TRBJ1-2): GAGVSQSPRYKVAKRGQDVALRCDPISGHVSLFWYQQALGQGPEFLTYFQNEAQLDKSGLPSDRFFAERPEGSVSTLKIQRTQQEDSAVYLCASSLAVGGLSKGNTFGSGTRLTVV.

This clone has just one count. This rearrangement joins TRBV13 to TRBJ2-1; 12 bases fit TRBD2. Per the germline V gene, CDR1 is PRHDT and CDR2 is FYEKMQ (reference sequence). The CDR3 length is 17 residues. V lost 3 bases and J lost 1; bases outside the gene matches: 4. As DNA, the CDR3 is TGTGCCAGCAGCTTTGGACTAGCGGGATCGTCCTACAATGAGCAGTTCTTC. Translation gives CASSFGLAGSSYNEQFF.

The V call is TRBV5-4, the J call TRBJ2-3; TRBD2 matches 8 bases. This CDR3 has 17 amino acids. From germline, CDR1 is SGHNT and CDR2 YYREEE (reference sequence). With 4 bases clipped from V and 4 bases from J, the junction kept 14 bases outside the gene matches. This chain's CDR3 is CASSPFLGSGNADTQYF. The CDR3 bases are TGTGCCAGCAGCCCCTTTTTAGGTAGCGGGAATGCAGATACGCAGTATTTT.